This note documents a single T cell receptor beta chain sequence. Its antigen is unidentified. These data are taken from a study of T cell responses to AZD1222 COVID-19 vaccine. General study findings and limits: Across spike, vaccine-associated CD4 TCRs were found, dominant at 160-218 and 743-854. Nearly half of unique spike-specific TCRs reportedly avoided B.1.351 and B.1.1.7 mutated regions.

Second-dose intervals of approximately 4 or approximately 12 weeks were pooled. CDR1 is LNHNV, CDR2 YYDKDF, per germline (reference sequence). Trimming took off 3 bases at V and 7 bases at J, with 18 bases between the two ends. This CDR3 has 15 residues. Using immunoSEQ multiplex PCR, the repertoire was profiled, and TCRdb retains in-frame clones only, with some absent. This table has fewer than 90,000 clones, around 90% appearing once. The chain carries TRBV15 and TRBJ1-2; D remains ambiguous. This clonotype was sampled from an adult who received the AZD1222 COVID-19 vaccine. Source: peripheral blood, taken 28 days after the second AZD1222 dose. The CDR3 region is CATSSHPGIRVGYTF. The CDR3 nucleotides read TGTGCCACCAGCAGTCACCCGGGGATTCGTGTTGGCTACACCTTC. Complete variable domain (other parts from reference TRBV15 and TRBJ1-2): DAMVIQNPRYQVTQFGKPVTLSCSQTLNHNVMYWYQQKSSQAPKLLFHYYDKDFNNEADTPDNFQSRRPNTSFCFLDIRSPGLGDTAMYLCATSSHPGIRVGYTFGSGTRLTVV.